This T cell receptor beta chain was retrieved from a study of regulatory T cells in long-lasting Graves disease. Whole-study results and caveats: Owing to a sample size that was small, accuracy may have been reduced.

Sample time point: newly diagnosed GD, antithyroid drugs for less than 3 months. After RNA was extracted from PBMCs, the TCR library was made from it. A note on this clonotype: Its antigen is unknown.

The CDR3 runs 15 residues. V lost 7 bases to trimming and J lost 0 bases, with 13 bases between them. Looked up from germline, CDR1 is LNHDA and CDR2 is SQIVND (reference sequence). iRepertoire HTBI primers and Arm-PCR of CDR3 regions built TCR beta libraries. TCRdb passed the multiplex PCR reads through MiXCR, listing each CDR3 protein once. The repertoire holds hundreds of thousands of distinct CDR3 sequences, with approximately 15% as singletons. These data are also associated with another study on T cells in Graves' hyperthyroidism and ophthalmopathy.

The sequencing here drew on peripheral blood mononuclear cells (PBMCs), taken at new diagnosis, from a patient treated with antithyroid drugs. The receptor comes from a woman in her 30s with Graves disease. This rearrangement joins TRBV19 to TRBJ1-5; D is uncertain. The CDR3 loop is CASKGYRGSNQPQHF. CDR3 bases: TGTGCCAGTAAAGGGTACAGAGGTAGCAATCAGCCCCAGCATTTT. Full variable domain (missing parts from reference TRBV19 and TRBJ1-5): DGGITQSPKYLFRKEGQNVTLSCEQNLNHDAMYWYRQDPGQGLRLIYYSQIVNDFQKGDIAEGYSVSREKKESFPLTVTSAQKNPTAFYLCASKGYRGSNQPQHFGDGTRLSIL.